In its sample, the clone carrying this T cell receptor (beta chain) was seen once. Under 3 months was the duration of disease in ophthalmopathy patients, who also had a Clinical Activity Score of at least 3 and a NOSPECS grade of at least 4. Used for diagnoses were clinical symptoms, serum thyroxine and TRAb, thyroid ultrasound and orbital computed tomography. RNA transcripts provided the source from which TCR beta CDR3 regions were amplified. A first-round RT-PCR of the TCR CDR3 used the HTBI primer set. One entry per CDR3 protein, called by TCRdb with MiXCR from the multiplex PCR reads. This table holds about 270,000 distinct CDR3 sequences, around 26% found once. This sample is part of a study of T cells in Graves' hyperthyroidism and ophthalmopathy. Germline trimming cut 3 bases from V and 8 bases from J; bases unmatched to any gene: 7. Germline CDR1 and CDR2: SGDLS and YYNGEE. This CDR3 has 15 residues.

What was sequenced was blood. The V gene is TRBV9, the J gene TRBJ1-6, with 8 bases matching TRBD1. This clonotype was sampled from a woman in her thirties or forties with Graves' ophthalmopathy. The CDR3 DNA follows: TGTGCCAGCAGCGGAGGGGGACAGGTCGATTCACCCCTCCACTTT. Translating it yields CASSGGGQVDSPLHF.